Below, one TCR beta chain is given with its context. Its antigen target is currently unknown. Per-base qualities were not stored, and no clone one base away is much larger. The immunoSEQ Assay, a bias-controlled multiplex PCR, was used to amplify TCRbeta CDR3 regions from genomic DNA. The authors' analysis ran thus. The number of nucleated cells in each sample was estimated by amplification of reference gene primers within the assay. To quantify the absolute abundance of each unique TCRbeta CDR3 rearrangement, sequence reads were collapsed and filtered. For each sample, productive Simpson clonality was calculated by taking the square root of Simpson's diversity index across productive rearrangements. This immuneACCESS table, as held by TCRdb, lists in-frame sequences with V and J called but not all clones. Of the missing ones, under half trace to an unresolved V gene in checked studies; the others have no known cause. From that table come the V and J calls and clone size; the DNA was used to work out D and trimming. The sample profile shows over 85,000 clones; around 87% of them were found once. The ten most abundant clones make up just under 20% of the sample.

Each collaborating institution followed its own protocols to collect whole blood in K2EDTA tubes. For TCRbeta analysis, collaborators shipped samples in one of three forms: frozen whole blood, isolated PBMCs, or DNA extracted from either of those sample types. These data come from a study of blood T cell repertoires in COVID-19 (dated by TCRdb to the early 2020s). Broadly, across the study: Samples from collaborators originated in the United States, Italy and Spain and spanned both the acute and convalescent phases of COVID-19. The material from the prospective study consisted of cDNA or gDNA derived from T cells, B-cell-depleted T cells, or PBMCs. The sample metadata nearly always contained a de-identified subject ID, COVID-19 status, age in years and sex. Where available, HLA class I and class II types were obtained from metadata supplied by the sample provider rather than from assay-based typing. The repertoires were made available in a free public database intended to serve as a resource for research on the immune response to SARS-CoV-2. Deeply sampled blood TCRbeta repertoires from subjects exposed to, actively infected with, or recovered from COVID-19 were included in the dataset. The samples were drawn from the first 160 participants of the ongoing ImmuneRACE study and from 1,254 subjects provided by 6 global collaborators. The research as a whole found: Clinical and demographic metadata were provided uncurated, with the amount varying by source and participant.

Germline trimming: 5 bases from V, 0 bases from J; junction bases outside gene matches: 10. The germline V gene encodes CDR1 SEHNR and CDR2 FQNEAQ (reference sequence). The CDR3 holds 17 amino acids from the cysteine to the phenylalanine. The entry retains the CDR3 DNA only, 51 bases that are in frame from base 1. Sequenced: peripheral blood. The sequence is built from TRBV7-9 and TRBJ1-2; 9 nucleotides in the junction match TRBD1. The sequence was obtained from a human donor in a cohort sampled during active COVID-19. CDR3 loop: CASSHGGQGVANYGYTF. The DNA is as follows: TGTGCCAGCAGCCACGGGGGACAGGGAGTAGCTAACTATGGCTACACCTTC.